Sequencing of this TCR beta chain was carried out in a study of cytomegalovirus exposure and HLA in healthy donors. Notes on the study in general: Among donors in an Asian-associated ancestry cluster, a later analysis reportedly found fewer N-insertions than the roughly 610-donor mean. Sequencing artifact likely explains a cluster of highly shared sequence variants. In an earlier analysis, about 87% or about 30%: the productive usage of most TCR beta V segments. An analysis that was carried out later associated some 17,000 TCR beta sequences with HLA alleles at 0.05 false discovery rate.

The CDR3 runs 16 residues. Germline loops: CDR1 LNHNV, CDR2 YYDKDF (reference sequence). V lost 1 base and J lost 6; bases outside the gene matches: 8. A multiplex PCR was run with 60 Vbeta primers and 13 Jbeta primers. Using immunoSEQ multiplex PCR, the repertoire was profiled, and TCRdb retains in-frame clones only, with some absent. The sample holds about 180,000 clones, more than 60% seen once. This clone was seen a handful of times. Its antigen remains unidentified. The clonotype originates from a woman in her fifties or sixties in good health and CMV-seropositive. The V gene is TRBV15, the J gene TRBJ2-1, with 8 bases aligning to TRBD2. The sample was PBMCs. Here the CDR3 reads CATSRAGGASLNEQFF. In nucleotides, the CDR3 is TGTGCCACCAGCAGAGCCGGGGGGGCCTCCCTCAATGAGCAGTTCTTC. Variable domain in full (rest from reference TRBV15 and TRBJ2-1): DAMVIQNPRYQVTQFGKPVTLSCSQTLNHNVMYWYQQKSSQAPKLLFHYYDKDFNNEADTPDNFQSRRPNTSFCFLDIRSPGLGDTAMYLCATSRAGGASLNEQFFGPGTRLTVL.